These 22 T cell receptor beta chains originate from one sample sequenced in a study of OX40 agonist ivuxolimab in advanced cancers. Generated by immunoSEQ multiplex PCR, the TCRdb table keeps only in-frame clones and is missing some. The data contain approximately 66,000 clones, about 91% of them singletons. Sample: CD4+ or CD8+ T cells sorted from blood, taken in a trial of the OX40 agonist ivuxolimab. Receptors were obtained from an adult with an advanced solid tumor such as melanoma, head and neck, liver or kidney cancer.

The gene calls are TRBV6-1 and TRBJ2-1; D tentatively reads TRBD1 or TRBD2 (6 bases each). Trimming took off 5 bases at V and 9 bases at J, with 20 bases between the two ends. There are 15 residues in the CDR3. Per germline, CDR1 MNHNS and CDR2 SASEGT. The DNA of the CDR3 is TGTGCCAGCAGTCTGTCAGGAGGGGGGAAGCGTGAGCAGTTCTTC. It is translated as CASSLSGGGKREQFF.

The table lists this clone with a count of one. For the CDR3, the DNA is TGTGCCAGCAGTCGACAGGGGGGGACCGGAAACACCATATATTTT. Translating it yields CASSRQGGTGNTIYF. The rearrangement links TRBV2 to TRBJ1-3; 9 bases fit TRBD1. Germline V lookup: CDR1 SNHLY, CDR2 FYNNEI. The V and J ends lost 5 bases and 4 bases, in that order; junction bases with no gene match: 6. The CDR3 extends over 15 amino acids. The full variable domain, in which reference TRBV2 and TRBJ1-3 provide the parts outside the CDR3, is EPEVTQTPSHQVTQMGQEVILRCVPISNHLYFYWYRQILGQKVEFLVSFYNNEISEKSEIFDDQFSVERPDGSNFTLKIRSTKLEDSAMYFCASSRQGGTGNTIYFGEGSWLTVV.

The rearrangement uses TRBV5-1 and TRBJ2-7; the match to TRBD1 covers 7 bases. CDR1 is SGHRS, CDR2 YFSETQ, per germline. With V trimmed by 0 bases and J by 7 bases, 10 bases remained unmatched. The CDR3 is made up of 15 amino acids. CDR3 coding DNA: TGCGCCAGCAGCTTGGCACAGGGGATTGGGACGGAGCAGTACTTC. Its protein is CASSLAQGIGTEQYF.

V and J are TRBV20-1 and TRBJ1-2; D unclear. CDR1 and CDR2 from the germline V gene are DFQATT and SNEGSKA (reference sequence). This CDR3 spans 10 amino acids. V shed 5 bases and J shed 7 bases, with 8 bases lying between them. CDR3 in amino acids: CSAEGGGYTF. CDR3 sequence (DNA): TGCAGTGCTGAGGGAGGTGGCTACACCTTC.

In DNA, the CDR3 is TGTGCCAGCAGCCCCCAGGGGGTGGCCGCTGAAGCTTTCTTT. It yields the protein CASSPQGVAAEAFF. The V gene is TRBV11-2, the J gene TRBJ1-1, with TRBD1 matching over 7 bases. Looked up from germline, CDR1 is SGHAT and CDR2 is FQNNGV. The V and J ends lost 5 bases and 6 bases, in that order; junction bases with no gene match: 9. CDR3 length equals 14 residues.

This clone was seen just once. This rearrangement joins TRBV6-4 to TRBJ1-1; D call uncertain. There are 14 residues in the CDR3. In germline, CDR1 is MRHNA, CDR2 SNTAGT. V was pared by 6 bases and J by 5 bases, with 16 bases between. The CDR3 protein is CASSPEGSGTEAFF. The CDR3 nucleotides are TGTGCCAGCAGCCCAGAGGGCTCGGGGACTGAAGCTTTCTTT.

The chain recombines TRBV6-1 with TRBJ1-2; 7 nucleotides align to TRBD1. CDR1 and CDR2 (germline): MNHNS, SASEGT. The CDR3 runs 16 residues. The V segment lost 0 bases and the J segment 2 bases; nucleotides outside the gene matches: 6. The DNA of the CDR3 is TGTGCCAGCAGTGAAGCCTTCCGGGACAGAAACTATGGCTACACCTTC. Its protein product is CASSEAFRDRNYGYTF.

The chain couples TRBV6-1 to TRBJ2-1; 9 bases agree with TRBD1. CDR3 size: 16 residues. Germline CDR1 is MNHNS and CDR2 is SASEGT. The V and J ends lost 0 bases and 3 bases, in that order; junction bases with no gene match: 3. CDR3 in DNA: TGTGCCAGCAGTGAAGCGGGACAGGGCTACTACAATGAGCAGTTCTTC. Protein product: CASSEAGQGYYNEQFF.

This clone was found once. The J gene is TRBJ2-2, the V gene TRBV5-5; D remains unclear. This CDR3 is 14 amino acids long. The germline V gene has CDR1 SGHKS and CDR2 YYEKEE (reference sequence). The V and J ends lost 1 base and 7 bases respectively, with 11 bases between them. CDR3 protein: CASSLTSNGGELFF. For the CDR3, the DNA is TGTGCCAGCAGCTTGACAAGCAACGGCGGGGAGCTGTTTTTT.

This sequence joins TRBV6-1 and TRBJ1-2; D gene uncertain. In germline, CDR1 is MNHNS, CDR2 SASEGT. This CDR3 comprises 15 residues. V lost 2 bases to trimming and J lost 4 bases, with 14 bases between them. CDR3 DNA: TGTGCCAGCAGTGAACAAGGAGGAGGAACCTATGGCTACACCTTC. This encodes CASSEQGGGTYGYTF.

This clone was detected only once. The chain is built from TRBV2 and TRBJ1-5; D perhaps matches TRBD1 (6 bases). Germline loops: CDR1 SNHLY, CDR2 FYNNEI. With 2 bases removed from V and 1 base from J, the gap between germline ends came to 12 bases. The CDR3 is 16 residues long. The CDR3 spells CASSETGIRSNQPQHF. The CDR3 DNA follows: TGTGCCAGCAGTGAAACAGGGATACGGAGCAATCAGCCCCAGCATTTT.

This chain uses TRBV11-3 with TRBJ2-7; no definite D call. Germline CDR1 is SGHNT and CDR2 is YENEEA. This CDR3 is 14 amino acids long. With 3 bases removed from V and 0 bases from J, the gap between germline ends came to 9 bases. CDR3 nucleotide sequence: TGTGCCAGCAGCTTCACGAAGAGCTCCTACGAGCAGTACTTC. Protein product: CASSFTKSSYEQYF.

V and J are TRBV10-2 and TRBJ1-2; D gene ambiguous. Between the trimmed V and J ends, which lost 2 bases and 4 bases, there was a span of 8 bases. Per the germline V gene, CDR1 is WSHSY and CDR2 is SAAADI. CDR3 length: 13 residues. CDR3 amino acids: CASSEDSGYGYTF. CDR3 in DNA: TGCGCCAGCAGTGAGGATTCCGGCTATGGCTACACCTTC.

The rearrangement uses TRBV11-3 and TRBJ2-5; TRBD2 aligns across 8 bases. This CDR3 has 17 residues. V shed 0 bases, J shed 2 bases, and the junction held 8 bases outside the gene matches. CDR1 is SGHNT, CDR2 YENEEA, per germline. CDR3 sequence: CASSLDRGGGPQETQYF. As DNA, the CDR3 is TGTGCCAGCAGCTTAGATCGGGGCGGGGGGCCTCAAGAGACCCAGTACTTC.

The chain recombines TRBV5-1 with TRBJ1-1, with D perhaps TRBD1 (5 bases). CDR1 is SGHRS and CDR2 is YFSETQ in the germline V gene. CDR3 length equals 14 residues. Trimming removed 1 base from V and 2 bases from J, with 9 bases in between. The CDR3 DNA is TGCGCCAGCAGCTTGATGAGGGGTAACACTGAAGCTTTCTTT. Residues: CASSLMRGNTEAFF.

The CDR3 bases are TGCGCCAGCAGCTTGGGGACCGGACAGGGGGTCACTGAAGCTTTCTTT. As protein: CASSLGTGQGVTEAFF. The chain couples TRBV5-1 to TRBJ1-1, with TRBD1 identical over 10 bases. Unmatched junction bases numbered 6, after V lost 0 bases and J lost 4 bases. Germline-derived CDR1 and CDR2 are SGHRS and YFSETQ. The CDR3 sequence is 16 residues long.

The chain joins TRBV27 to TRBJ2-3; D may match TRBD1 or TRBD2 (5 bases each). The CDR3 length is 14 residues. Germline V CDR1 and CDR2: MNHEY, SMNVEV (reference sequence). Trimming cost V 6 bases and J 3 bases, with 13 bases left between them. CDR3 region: CASRGAWGTDTQYF. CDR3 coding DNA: TGTGCCAGCAGGGGAGCGTGGGGGACAGATACGCAGTATTTT.

The DNA of the CDR3 is TGTGCCAGCAGTGAAGAGACGGCAGGGGCTAGCTATGGCTACACCTTC. Translation gives CASSEETAGASYGYTF. The rearrangement uses TRBV2 and TRBJ1-2; D perhaps matches TRBD1 (6 bases). V was shortened by 1 base and J by 4 bases, with 16 bases between the two germline ends. The CDR3 covers 16 residues. CDR1 and CDR2 from the germline V gene are SNHLY and FYNNEI.

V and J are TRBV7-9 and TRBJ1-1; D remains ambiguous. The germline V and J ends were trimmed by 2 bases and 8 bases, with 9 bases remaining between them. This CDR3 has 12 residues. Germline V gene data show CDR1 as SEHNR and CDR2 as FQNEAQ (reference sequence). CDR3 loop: CASSLMVGEAFF. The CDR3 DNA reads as TGTGCCAGCAGCTTAATGGTCGGAGAAGCTTTCTTT.

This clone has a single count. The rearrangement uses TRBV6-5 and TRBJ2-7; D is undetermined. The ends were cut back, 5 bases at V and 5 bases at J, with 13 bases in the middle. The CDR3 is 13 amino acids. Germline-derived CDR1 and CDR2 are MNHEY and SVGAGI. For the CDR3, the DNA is TGTGCCAGCAGTCGGTCCCTTCGGGACGAGCAGTACTTC. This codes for CASSRSLRDEQYF.

In nucleotides, the CDR3 is TGTGCCAGCAGCTTAAGAGGCGGGAATGGGTACGAGCAGTACTTC. It encodes CASSLRGGNGYEQYF. V is TRBV11-3 and J is TRBJ2-7, with D tentatively TRBD2 (6 bases). Per the germline V gene, CDR1 is SGHNT and CDR2 is YENEEA. The CDR3 sequence is 15 residues long. V dropped 2 bases and J dropped 4 bases, with 15 bases sitting between them.

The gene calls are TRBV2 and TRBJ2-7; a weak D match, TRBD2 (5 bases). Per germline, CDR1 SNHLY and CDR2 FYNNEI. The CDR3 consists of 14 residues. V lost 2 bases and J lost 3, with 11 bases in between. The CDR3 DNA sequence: TGTGCCAGCAGTGAATATGGTAGCGACTACGAGCAGTACTTC. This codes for CASSEYGSDYEQYF.